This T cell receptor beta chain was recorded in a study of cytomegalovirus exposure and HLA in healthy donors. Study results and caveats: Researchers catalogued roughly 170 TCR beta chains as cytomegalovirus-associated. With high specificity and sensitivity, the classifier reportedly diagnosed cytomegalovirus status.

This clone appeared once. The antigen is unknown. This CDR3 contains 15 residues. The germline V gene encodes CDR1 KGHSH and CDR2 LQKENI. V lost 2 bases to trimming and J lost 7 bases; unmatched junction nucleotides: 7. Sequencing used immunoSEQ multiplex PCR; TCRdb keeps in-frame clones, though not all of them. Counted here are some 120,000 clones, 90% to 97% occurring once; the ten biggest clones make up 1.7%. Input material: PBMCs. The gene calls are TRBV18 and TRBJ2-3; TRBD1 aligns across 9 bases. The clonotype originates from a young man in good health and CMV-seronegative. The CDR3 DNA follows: TGTGCCAGCTCACCAGAACAGGGGGCAACGAATACGCAGTATTTT. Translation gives CASSPEQGATNTQYF.